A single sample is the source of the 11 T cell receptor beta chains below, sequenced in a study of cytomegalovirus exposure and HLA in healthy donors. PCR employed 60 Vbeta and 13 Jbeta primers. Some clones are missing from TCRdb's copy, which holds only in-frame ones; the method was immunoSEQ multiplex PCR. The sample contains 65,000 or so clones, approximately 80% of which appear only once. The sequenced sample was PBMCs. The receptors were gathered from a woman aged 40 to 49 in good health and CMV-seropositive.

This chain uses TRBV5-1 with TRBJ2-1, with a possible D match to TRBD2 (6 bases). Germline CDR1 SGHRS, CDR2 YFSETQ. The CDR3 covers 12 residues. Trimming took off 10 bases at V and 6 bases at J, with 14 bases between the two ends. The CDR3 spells CASGLHGNEQFF. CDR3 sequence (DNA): TGCGCCTCGGGACTGCACGGCAATGAGCAGTTCTTC.

Here the CDR3 reads CASSLGPQGNQPQHF. The CDR3 DNA is TGTGCCAGCAGTTTGGGACCACAGGGTAATCAGCCCCAGCATTTT. This sequence joins TRBV27 and TRBJ1-5, with D maybe TRBD1 (6 bases). Germline V gives CDR1 MNHEY, CDR2 SMNVEV (reference sequence). This CDR3 spans 15 amino acids. With 3 bases removed from V and 4 bases from J, the gap between germline ends came to 13 bases.

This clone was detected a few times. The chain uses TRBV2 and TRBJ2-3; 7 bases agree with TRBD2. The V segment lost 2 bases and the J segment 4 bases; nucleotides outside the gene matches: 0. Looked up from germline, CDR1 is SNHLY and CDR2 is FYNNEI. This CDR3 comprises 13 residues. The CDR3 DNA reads TGTGCCAGCAGTGAAACTAGCGCAGATACGCAGTATTTT. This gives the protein CASSETSADTQYF. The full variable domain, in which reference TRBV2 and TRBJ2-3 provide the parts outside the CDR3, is EPEVTQTPSHQVTQMGQEVILRCVPISNHLYFYWYRQILGQKVEFLVSFYNNEISEKSEIFDDQFSVERPDGSNFTLKIRSTKLEDSAMYFCASSETSADTQYFGPGTRLTVL.

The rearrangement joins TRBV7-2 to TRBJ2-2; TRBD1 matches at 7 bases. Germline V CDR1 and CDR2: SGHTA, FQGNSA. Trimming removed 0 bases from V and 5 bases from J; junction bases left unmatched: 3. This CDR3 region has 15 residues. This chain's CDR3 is CASSLAQGKTGELFF. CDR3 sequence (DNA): TGTGCCAGCAGCTTAGCACAGGGGAAGACCGGGGAGCTGTTTTTT.

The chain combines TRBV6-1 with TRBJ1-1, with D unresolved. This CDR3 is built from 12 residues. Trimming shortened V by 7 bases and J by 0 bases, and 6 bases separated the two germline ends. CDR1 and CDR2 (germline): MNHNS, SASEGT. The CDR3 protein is CASTVVNTEAFF. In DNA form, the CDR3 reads TGTGCCAGCACGGTCGTGAACACTGAAGCTTTCTTT.

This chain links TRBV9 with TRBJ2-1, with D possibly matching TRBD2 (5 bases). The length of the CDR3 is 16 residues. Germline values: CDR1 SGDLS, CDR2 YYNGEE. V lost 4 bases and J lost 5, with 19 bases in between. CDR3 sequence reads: CASSRSRRDSNNEQFF. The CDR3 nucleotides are TGTGCCAGCAGCCGCTCGAGACGGGATTCTAACAATGAGCAGTTCTTC.

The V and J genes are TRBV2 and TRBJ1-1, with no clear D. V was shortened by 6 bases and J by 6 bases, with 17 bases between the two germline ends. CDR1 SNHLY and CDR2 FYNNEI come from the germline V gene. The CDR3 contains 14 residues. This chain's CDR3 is CASRRNHSPAEAFF. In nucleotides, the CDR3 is TGTGCCAGCAGGAGGAACCACTCCCCCGCTGAAGCTTTCTTT.

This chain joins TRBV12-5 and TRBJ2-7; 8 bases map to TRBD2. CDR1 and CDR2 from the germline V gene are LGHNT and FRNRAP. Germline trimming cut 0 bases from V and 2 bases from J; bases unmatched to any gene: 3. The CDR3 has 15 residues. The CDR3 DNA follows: TGTGCTAGTGGTTTGGTGGCGGGGGGTCCCTACGAGCAGTACTTC. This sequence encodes CASGLVAGGPYEQYF.

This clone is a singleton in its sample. The CDR3 spells CAISEGYYGYTF. The CDR3 DNA is TGTGCCATCTCGGAGGGCTACTATGGCTACACCTTC. The genes are TRBV10-3 and TRBJ1-2; no clear D. Germline V gene data show CDR1 as ENHRY and CDR2 as SYGVKD. Trimming shortened V by 8 bases and J by 3 bases, and 10 bases separated the two germline ends. This CDR3 comprises 12 residues.

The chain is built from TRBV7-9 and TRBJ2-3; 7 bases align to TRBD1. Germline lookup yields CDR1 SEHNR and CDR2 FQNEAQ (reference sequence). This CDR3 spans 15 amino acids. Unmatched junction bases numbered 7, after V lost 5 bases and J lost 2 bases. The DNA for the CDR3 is TGTGCCAGCAGCCCCAGGACAGGATCCACAGATACGCAGTATTTT. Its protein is CASSPRTGSTDTQYF.

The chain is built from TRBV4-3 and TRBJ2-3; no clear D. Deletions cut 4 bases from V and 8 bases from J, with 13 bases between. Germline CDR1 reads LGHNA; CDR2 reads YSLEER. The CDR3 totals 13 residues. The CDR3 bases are TGCGCCAGCAGCCCCGTTCGTGTGAGTACGCAGTATTTT. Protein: CASSPVRVSTQYF.